This is a list of T cell receptor beta chains from one sample in a study of T cells in localized non-small cell lung cancer. The method was immunoSEQ multiplex PCR; TCRdb's version includes in-frame clones alone and lacks a portion of them. The sample includes about 51,000 clones, 81% seen only once; the top ten take 15% to 20%. Specimen: peripheral blood mononuclear cells, collected before any cancer treatment. The receptors originated from a man aged 35 to 69 with stage III lung adenocarcinoma. Each CDR3 is given without its conserved first and last residue. Each record gives: J gene, V gene, CDR3 protein.

j_call: TRBJ1-1
v_call: TRBV27
cdr3_aa: ASTSTGGSSEAF

j_call: TRBJ2-7
v_call: TRBV11-3
cdr3_aa: ASSPGTGSREQY

j_call: TRBJ2-7
v_call: TRBV27
cdr3_aa: ASSLSRNYEQY

j_call: TRBJ1-4
v_call: TRBV30
cdr3_aa: AWSRRASQATNEKLF

j_call: TRBJ2-7
v_call: TRBV6-1
cdr3_aa: ASSIRDSYEQY

j_call: TRBJ1-2
v_call: TRBV29-1
cdr3_aa: SVEDGVGDGYT

j_call: TRBJ2-5
v_call: TRBV9
cdr3_aa: ASSVDGAGGTQETQY

j_call: TRBJ2-5
v_call: TRBV11-1
cdr3_aa: ASSLESGAQETQY

j_call: TRBJ2-3
v_call: TRBV27
cdr3_aa: ASSFFVGLSDTQY

j_call: TRBJ2-1
v_call: TRBV11-2
cdr3_aa: ASSFAGGPPDEQF

j_call: TRBJ2-5
v_call: TRBV19
cdr3_aa: ASSSGWGTMRTQY

j_call: TRBJ2-3
v_call: TRBV9
cdr3_aa: ASSVGGLAGGTTDTQY

j_call: TRBJ2-3
v_call: TRBV11-1
cdr3_aa: ASSSAGAGAPTDTQY

j_call: TRBJ1-6
v_call: TRBV6-6
cdr3_aa: ASSSGRSSYNSPLH

j_call: TRBJ2-3
v_call: TRBV11-2
cdr3_aa: ASSLGWDTDTQY

j_call: TRBJ2-7
v_call: TRBV15
cdr3_aa: ATSTWTSGGYEQY

j_call: TRBJ2-3
v_call: TRBV5-1
cdr3_aa: ASSLRRTYTDTQY

j_call: TRBJ1-5
v_call: TRBV15
cdr3_aa: ATSRSNQPQH

j_call: TRBJ2-1
v_call: TRBV15
cdr3_aa: ATSPEYGGGNNEQF

j_call: TRBJ2-7
v_call: TRBV30
cdr3_aa: AWSPGLAPEQY

j_call: TRBJ2-1
v_call: TRBV9
cdr3_aa: ASSVAGLAVYNEQF

j_call: TRBJ2-5
v_call: TRBV7-6
cdr3_aa: ASSPSGGSPPVETQY